This TCR beta chain emerged from a study of patients and donors after allogeneic stem cell transplantation. Using its own MiXCR run on the RT-PCR reads, TCRdb lists one record per CDR3 protein. The data show some 230,000 distinct CDR3 sequences, about 14% seen once. This CDR3 contains 12 residues. Losses at the gene ends were 4 bases for V and 5 bases for J; bases not matched to a gene: 4. CDR1 and CDR2 (germline): SQVTM, ANQGSEA. The source is a human donor who was either an allogeneic HSCT recipient or a stem cell or donor lymphocyte infusion donor (not recorded which). It is not recorded whose cells these are; they may come from a transplant donor. This rearrangement joins TRBV29-1 to TRBJ2-7; 8 nucleotides match TRBD1. What was sequenced was blood, either unsorted or a sorted T cell fraction (not recorded which). This CDR3 is CSVGRQGNEQYF. Written as DNA, the CDR3 is TGCAGCGTTGGTCGACAGGGGAACGAGCAGTACTTC.